This T cell receptor beta chain emerged from a study of CD8+CD57+ T cells in acquired aplastic anemia. Findings of the study overall: Some 31 sequences, all CD8+ CDR3, were shared between patients and controls.

As to this clonotype: Its antigen is as yet unknown.

From germline, CDR1 is KGHDR and CDR2 SFDVKD. This CDR3 comprises 15 residues. V lost 3 bases, J lost 3 bases, and 10 bases lay in between. Patients chosen for sequencing had shown CD8+CD57+ cell expansion by flow cytometry. Severe acquired aplastic anemia was present in every patient. Using genomic DNA as the template, TCR beta VDJ and CDR3 profiling was carried out. TCRdb passed the reads through MiXCR, listing each CDR3 protein once. Among about 98,000 distinct CDR3 sequences listed, 55% to 70% were seen once. The J gene is TRBJ2-2, the V gene TRBV24-1; D is ambiguous. Source material: sorted CD4+, CD8+, or CD8+CD57+ T cells (not recorded which) from PBMCs. The TCR was taken from a human donor with aplastic anemia. The CDR3 loop is CATSDDPGYTGELFF. In DNA, the CDR3 is TGTGCCACCAGTGATGACCCCGGCTACACCGGGGAGCTGTTTTTT.